The rows below give T cell receptor beta chains drawn from one sample of a study of blood T cells in healthy people across ages. TCRdb called the 5' RACE reads again in MiXCR, with one record for every CDR3 protein. The table includes 600,000 to 650,000 distinct CDR3 sequences, roughly three fifths detected once. Source material: blood. Receptor source: a man in his sixties in good health. CDR3s include the opening cysteine and the closing phenylalanine or tryptophan. D genes are given only for firm matches. Size values are once, few and many counts, or a class for expanded clones, and some rows have none.

>TRBV7-6|-|TRBD1|TRBJ2-7
CASSLGRFRDRVGEQYF
TGTGCCAGCAGCTTAGGCCGGTTCCGGGACAGGGTCGGCGAGCAGTACTTC
>TRBV29-1|few|-|TRBJ2-5
CSVDFQETQYF
TGCAGCGTTGATTTCCAAGAGACCCAGTACTTC
>TRBV6-5|-|-|TRBJ2-2
CASSYSTGRTRTGELFF
TGTGCCAGCAGTTACTCGACTGGCCGGACTCGCACCGGGGAGCTGTTTTTT
>TRBV7-2|-|-|TRBJ2-3
CASSLGLGRVDTQYF
TGTGCCAGCAGCCTCGGACTGGGCCGTGTGGATACGCAGTATTTT
>TRBV29-1|-|-|TRBJ1-1
CSVGGWSTEAFF
TGCAGCGTTGGGGGCTGGAGCACTGAAGCTTTCTTT
>TRBV5-1|-|TRBD2|TRBJ2-7
CASSSQTSGGAWNEQYF
TGCGCCAGCAGCTCGCAGACTAGCGGGGGGGCCTGGAACGAGCAGTACTTC
>TRBV12-3/TRBV12-4|-|-|TRBJ2-5
CASSSTFQGRETQYF
TGTGCCAGCAGTTCTACTTTTCAGGGTAGGGAGACCCAGTACTTC
>TRBV6-6|-|-|TRBJ2-5
CASSSSRGTQYF
TGTGCCAGCAGTTCTTCCCGGGGGACCCAGTACTTC
>TRBV21-1|-|-|TRBJ2-7
CASYPPGDRITYEQYF
TGTGCCAGTTATCCGCCGGGGGACAGGATTACCTACGAGCAGTACTTC
>TRBV11-2|-|-|TRBJ2-1
CASSLGLLGSYNEQFF
TGTGCCAGCAGCTTAGGGCTCCTCGGGTCCTACAATGAGCAGTTCTTC
>TRBV24-1|-|TRBD1|TRBJ2-7
CATSDLQMGQGSYEQYF
TGTGCCACCAGTGATTTGCAGATGGGACAGGGCTCGTACGAGCAGTACTTC
>TRBV6-6|-|TRBD2|TRBJ2-1
CASSPGTSGGARNEQFF
TGTGCCAGCAGTCCCGGGACTAGCGGGGGGGCCCGCAATGAGCAGTTCTTC
>TRBV12-3/TRBV12-4|-|TRBD1|TRBJ2-1
CASTLGDRGGNEQFF
TGTGCCAGCACCCTGGGGGACAGGGGAGGCAATGAGCAGTTCTTC
>TRBV3-1|few|-|TRBJ1-6
CASSQGGSPLHF
TGTGCCAGCAGCCAGGGTGGATCACCCCTCCACTTT
>TRBV5-6|many|TRBD1|TRBJ2-1
CASSFGTGSSYNEQFF
TGTGCCAGCAGCTTCGGGACAGGGAGCTCCTACAATGAGCAGTTCTTC
>TRBV27|once|TRBD1|TRBJ1-2
CASSHSGTGGLRRGYTF
TGTGCCAGCAGTCACAGCGGGACAGGGGGTTTAAGGCGGGGCTACACCTTC
>TRBV20-1|-|-|TRBJ2-1
CSARGINRAGHNEQFF
TGCAGTGCTAGAGGTATCAACAGGGCGGGACACAATGAGCAGTTCTTC
>TRBV7-2|few|-|TRBJ2-5
CASRRQDGSETQYF
TGTGCCAGCAGACGACAGGATGGATCGGAGACCCAGTACTTC
>TRBV2|-|-|TRBJ2-7
CASKEDQSYEQYF
TGTGCCAGCAAAGAAGACCAATCCTACGAGCAGTACTTC
>TRBV3-1|-|TRBD1|TRBJ2-5
CASSQEDRGIGETQYF
TGTGCCAGCAGCCAAGAGGACAGGGGGATTGGTGAGACCCAGTACTTC
>TRBV5-1|-|-|TRBJ1-2
CASSPTTGPGYTF
TGCGCCAGCAGCCCAACGACAGGCCCTGGCTACACCTTC
>TRBV24-1|few|-|TRBJ2-5
CATSPGRGRTQYF
TGTGCCACCAGTCCTGGGCGGGGTAGGACCCAGTACTTC
>TRBV6-2/TRBV6-3|-|-|TRBJ2-1
CASSYSPLHRRTYNEQFF
TGTGCCAGCAGTTACTCACCACTCCACCGACGAACCTACAATGAGCAGTTCTTC
>TRBV24-1|-|-|TRBJ1-1
CATSDPTTGHTEAFF
TGTGCCACCAGTGACCCTACGACAGGCCACACTGAAGCTTTCTTT
>TRBV6-5|-|-|TRBJ1-5
CASSYSTGTGMGSNQPQHF
TGTGCCAGCAGTTACTCGACGGGGACGGGTATGGGGAGCAATCAGCCCCAGCATTTT
>TRBV5-1|-|TRBD1|TRBJ2-1
CASATGGSYNEQFF
TGCGCCAGCGCTACAGGGGGCTCCTACAATGAGCAGTTCTTC
>TRBV28|many|TRBD1|TRBJ1-2
CASSYGQGYGYTF
TGTGCCAGCAGTTACGGACAGGGCTATGGCTACACCTTC
>TRBV10-3|-|TRBD2|TRBJ2-1
CAISEGTSNEQFF
TGTGCCATCAGTGAAGGGACTAGTAATGAGCAGTTCTTC
>TRBV4-1|-|-|TRBJ2-5
CASGATGARYKQYF
TGCGCCAGCGGGGCGACTGGGGCTAGGTACAAGCAGTACTTC